This T cell receptor beta chain was retrieved from a study of cytomegalovirus exposure and HLA in healthy donors. Overall study context: About 180 million T cells yielded approximately 110 million unique TCR beta sequences in earlier analysis. Study outcomes and limitations: There was a cluster of highly shared sequence variants that was likely a sequencing artifact. Diagnosis of cytomegalovirus status made by the classifier reportedly showed high specificity and sensitivity. Roughly uniform depth of sequencing across donors was assumed in presence/absence analyses.

This PCR relied on a set of 60 Vbeta primers and 13 Jbeta primers. The assay was immunoSEQ multiplex PCR, and TCRdb's table has in-frame clones only and misses some. The table includes 200,000 to 250,000 clones, more than 85% detected once. With regard to this clone: Antigen specificity is unknown.

The CDR3 length is 16 residues. From germline, CDR1 is MNHEY and CDR2 SVGAGI. V lost 0 bases and J 2 bases, leaving 13 bases between the germline ends. The chain links TRBV6-5 to TRBJ1-2, with D unclear. The sample taken for sequencing was PBMCs. The TCR originated in a woman aged 18-35 years in good health and CMV-seronegative. For the CDR3, the DNA is TGTGCCAGCAGTTACTCGATGCTTCGGGGAAACTATGGCTACACCTTC. Translated: CASSYSMLRGNYGYTF.